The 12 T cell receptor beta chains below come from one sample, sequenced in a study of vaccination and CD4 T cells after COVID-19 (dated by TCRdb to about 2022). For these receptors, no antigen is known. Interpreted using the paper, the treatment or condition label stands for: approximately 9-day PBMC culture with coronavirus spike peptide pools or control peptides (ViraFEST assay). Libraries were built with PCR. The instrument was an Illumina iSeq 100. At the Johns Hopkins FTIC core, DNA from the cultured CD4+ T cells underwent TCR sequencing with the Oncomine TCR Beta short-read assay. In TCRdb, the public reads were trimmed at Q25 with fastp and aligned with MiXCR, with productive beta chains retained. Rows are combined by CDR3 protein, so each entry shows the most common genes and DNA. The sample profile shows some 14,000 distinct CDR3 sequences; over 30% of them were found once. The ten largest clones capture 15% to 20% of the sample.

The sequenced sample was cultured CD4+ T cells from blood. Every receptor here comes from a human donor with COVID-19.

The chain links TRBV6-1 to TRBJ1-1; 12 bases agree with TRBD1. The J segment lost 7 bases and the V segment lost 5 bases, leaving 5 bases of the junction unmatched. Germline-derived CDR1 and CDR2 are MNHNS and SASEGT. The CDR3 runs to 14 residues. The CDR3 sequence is CASSNRDRGLEAFF. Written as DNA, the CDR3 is TGTGCCAGCAGTAACCGGGACAGGGGGCTTGAAGCTTTCTTT.

The CDR3 here is CASSLDRWDYEQYF. The CDR3 DNA reads as TGTGCCAGCAGCTTGGACAGGTGGGACTACGAGCAGTACTTC. The rearrangement links TRBV11-2 to TRBJ2-7; TRBD1 aligns across 7 bases. Trimming took 3 bases from V and 3 from J; bases not matched to a gene: 5. Germline V gene sequence: CDR1 SGHAT, CDR2 FQNNGV. The CDR3 consists of 14 residues.

Written as DNA, the CDR3 is TGTGCCAGCAGCTTGGCCGCGGGACAGGGGGTCCAGCCCCAGCATTTT. Protein sequence: CASSLAAGQGVQPQHF. The rearrangement links TRBV5-6 to TRBJ1-5, with 11 bases fitting TRBD1. V lost 0 bases to trimming and J lost 7 bases; unmatched junction nucleotides: 6. Germline values: CDR1 SGHDT, CDR2 YYEEEE. This CDR3 is 16 amino acids long.

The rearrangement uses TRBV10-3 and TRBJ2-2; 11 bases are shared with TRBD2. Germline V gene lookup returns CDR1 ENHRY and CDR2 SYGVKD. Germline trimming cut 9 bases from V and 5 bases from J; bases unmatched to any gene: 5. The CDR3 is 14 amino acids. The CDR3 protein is CAISGGAGTGELFF. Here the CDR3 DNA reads TGTGCCATTAGCGGGGGGGCCGGAACCGGGGAGCTGTTTTTT.

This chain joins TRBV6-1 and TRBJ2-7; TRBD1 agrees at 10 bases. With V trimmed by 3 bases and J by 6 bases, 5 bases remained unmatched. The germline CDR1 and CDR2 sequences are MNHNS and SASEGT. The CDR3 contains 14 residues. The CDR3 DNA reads TGTGCCAGCAGTGAGGGACAGGGGTTGTCCGAGCAGTACTTC. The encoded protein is CASSEGQGLSEQYF.

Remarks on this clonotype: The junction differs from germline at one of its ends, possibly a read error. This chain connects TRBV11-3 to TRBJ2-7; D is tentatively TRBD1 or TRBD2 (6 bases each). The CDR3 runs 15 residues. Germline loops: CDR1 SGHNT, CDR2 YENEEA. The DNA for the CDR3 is TGTGCCACCAGCGTTGCGTGGGGGGCGCCGGACGAGCAGTACTTC. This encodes CATSVAWGAPDEQYF.

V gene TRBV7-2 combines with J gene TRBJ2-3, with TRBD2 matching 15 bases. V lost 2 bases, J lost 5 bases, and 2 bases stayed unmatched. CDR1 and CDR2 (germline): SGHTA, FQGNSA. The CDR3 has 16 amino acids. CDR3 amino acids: CASSLLGLAGGDTQYF. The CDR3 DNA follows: TGTGCCAGCAGCTTATTGGGACTAGCGGGGGGAGATACGCAGTATTTT.

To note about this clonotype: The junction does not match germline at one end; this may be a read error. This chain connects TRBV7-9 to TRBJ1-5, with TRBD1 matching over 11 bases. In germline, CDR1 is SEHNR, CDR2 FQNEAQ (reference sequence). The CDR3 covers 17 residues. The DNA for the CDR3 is TGTGCCAGCAGTCGCGCGCCACCCGGGACAGGGGGTCAGCCCCAGCGTTTT. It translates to CASSRAPPGTGGQPQRF.

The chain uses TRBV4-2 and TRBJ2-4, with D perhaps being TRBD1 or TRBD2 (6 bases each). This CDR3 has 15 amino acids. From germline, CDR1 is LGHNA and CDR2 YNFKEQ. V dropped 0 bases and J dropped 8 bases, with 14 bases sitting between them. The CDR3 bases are TGTGCCAGCAGCCAAGATCTGGGGGGCCGGGACATTCAGTACTTC. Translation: CASSQDLGGRDIQYF.

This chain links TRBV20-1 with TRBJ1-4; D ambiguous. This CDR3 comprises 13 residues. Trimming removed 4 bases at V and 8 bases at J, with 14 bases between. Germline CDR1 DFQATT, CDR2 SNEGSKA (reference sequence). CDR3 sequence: CSAKTGGQEKLFF. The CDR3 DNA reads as TGCAGTGCTAAGACGGGAGGTCAGGAAAAACTGTTTTTT.

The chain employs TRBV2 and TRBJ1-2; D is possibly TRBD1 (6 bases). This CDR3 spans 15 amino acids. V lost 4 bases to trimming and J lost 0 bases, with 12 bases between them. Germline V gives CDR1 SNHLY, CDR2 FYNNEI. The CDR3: CASSATGLANYGYTF. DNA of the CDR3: TGTGCCAGCAGTGCGACAGGATTAGCTAACTATGGCTACACCTTC.

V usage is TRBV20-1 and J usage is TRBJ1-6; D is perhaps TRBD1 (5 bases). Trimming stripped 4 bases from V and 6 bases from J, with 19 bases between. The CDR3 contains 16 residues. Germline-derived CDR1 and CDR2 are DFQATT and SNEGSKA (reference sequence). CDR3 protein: CSAKVLQGGGNSPLHF. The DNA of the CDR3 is TGCAGTGCTAAAGTATTGCAGGGAGGAGGTAATTCACCCCTCCACTTT.